This T cell receptor (beta chain) was retrieved from a study of cytomegalovirus exposure and HLA in healthy donors. Study at large: Most genotyped donors, roughly 83% of about 400, had Caucasian-associated genetic ancestry.

Findings of the study overall: For most TCR beta V segments, an earlier analysis put the productive rate at about 87% or about 30% of the time. Presence/absence analyses treated sequencing depth as roughly uniform across donors. Equally common other TCR beta chains were less clonally expanded than HLA-associated ones, a later analysis found.

This clone occurred a few times. The antigen is undetermined. This PCR relied on a set of 60 Vbeta primers and 13 Jbeta primers. Clones were read by immunoSEQ multiplex PCR, and TCRdb kept only the in-frame ones, dropping some. The table lists tens of thousands of clones, roughly 78% of them singletons. The TCR was taken from a man aged 35-49 years in good health and CMV-seronegative. Sequencing was performed on PBMCs.

The CDR3 loop reads CASSPRTSGAGELFF. CDR3 sequence (DNA): TGCGCCAGCAGCCCACGGACTAGCGGCGCCGGGGAGCTGTTTTTT. The chain recombines TRBV5-1 with TRBJ2-2; 10 positions match TRBD2. V lost 4 bases and J lost 6; bases outside the gene matches: 6. Germline CDR1 reads SGHRS; CDR2 reads YFSETQ. This CDR3 comprises 15 residues.